The sample holds many counts of the clone carrying this T cell receptor (beta chain). The antigen remains undetermined. The entry originates in a study of T cells in Graves' hyperthyroidism and ophthalmopathy. Study context: At the time of initial diagnosis and before any treatment, peripheral blood was collected.

The study's findings and limits: Peripheral blood also featured most of the thyroid clonotypes expanded above 0.001.

RNA transcripts yielded amplified TCR beta CDR3 regions. First-round RT-PCR of the TCR CDR3 relied on the HTBI primer set. TCRdb re-called the multiplex PCR reads with MiXCR, one entry per CDR3 protein. The repertoire holds fewer than 650,000 distinct CDR3 sequences, approximately 15% seen once, with approximately 6.4% in the top ten. The V gene's germline CDR1 is MNHNS and CDR2 SASEGT. The CDR3 has 11 amino acids. Trimming cost V 9 bases and J 8 bases, with 13 bases left between them. Uncontrolled infection, other autoimmune disease, pregnancy or lactation barred patients from enrollment. Isolation of PBMCs was performed on around 9.4 ml fresh peripheral blood.

The specimen was blood. The receptor comes from a woman younger than 35 with Graves' ophthalmopathy. The J gene is TRBJ1-1, the V gene TRBV6-1; the D gene is possibly TRBD1 (5 bases). CDR3 nucleotide sequence: TGTGCCAGTACGGCAACAGGCGAAGCTTTCTTT. Its translation is CASTATGEAFF.